One sample yielded the 24 T cell receptor beta chains listed below, sequenced in a study of CD8+CD57+ T cells in acquired aplastic anemia (dated by TCRdb to 2017 to 2018). Sequencing relied on an Illumina HiSeq 2000. TCR beta VDJ combination and CDR3 sequence profiling used genomic DNA as the template. The public reads were reanalyzed by TCRdb: fastp trimming at Q25, MiXCR alignment, in-frame beta chains only. Each entry merges the rows of one CDR3 protein and shows their most common DNA and genes. This sample holds roughly 180,000 distinct CDR3 sequences; roughly 65% were observed only once. Roughly 46% of the sample rests with the top ten. Expansion of CD8+CD57+ cells had been shown by flow cytometry in the patients chosen for sequencing. Sequencing input: sorted CD4+, CD8+, or CD8+CD57+ T cells (not recorded which) from PBMCs. Receptors originate from a human donor with aplastic anemia.

This clonotype has ten or more counts. The CDR3 reads CASSQAGMSTEAFF. In nucleotides, the CDR3 is TGTGCCAGCAGTCAGGCAGGGATGAGCACTGAAGCTTTCTTT. This chain joins TRBV6-2 or TRBV6-3 and TRBJ1-1; possible D gene TRBD1, 5 bases. Germline-derived CDR1 and CDR2 are MNHEY and SVGEGT. This CDR3 comprises 14 residues. The V end lost 5 bases, the J end lost 4 bases, and 14 bases lay between the germline ends.

The chain employs TRBV10-3 and TRBJ2-2; D possibly corresponds to TRBD2 (6 bases). V was pared by 7 bases and J by 3 bases, with 12 bases between. The length of the CDR3 is 14 residues. Germline-derived CDR1 and CDR2 are ENHRY and SYGVKD. Written as DNA, the CDR3 is TGTGCCATCAAGGAGGGCAGTGACACCGGGGAGCTGTTTTTT. Residues: CAIKEGSDTGELFF.

The chain is built from TRBV28 and TRBJ1-1, with no clear D. The CDR3 runs 13 residues. Trimming shortened V by 10 bases and J by 0 bases, and 12 bases separated the two germline ends. Germline values: CDR1 MDHEN, CDR2 SYDVKM. The CDR3 protein is CATLNRLNTEAFF. The DNA for the CDR3 is TGTGCCACCCTAAATAGATTGAACACTGAAGCTTTCTTT. The full variable domain, with the rest looked up from reference TRBV28 and TRBJ1-1, is DVKVTQSSRYLVKRTGEKVFLECVQDMDHENMFWYRQDPGLGLRLIYFSYDVKMKEKGDIPEGYSVSREKKERFSLILESASTNQTSMYLCATLNRLNTEAFFGQGTRLTVV.

The rearrangement joins TRBV2 to TRBJ2-7, with 10 bases fitting TRBD2. The CDR3 is 15 residues long. Trimming removed 3 bases from V and 7 bases from J; junction bases left unmatched: 9. Germline CDR1 reads SNHLY; CDR2 reads FYNNEI. Here the CDR3 DNA reads TGTGCCAGCAGTGACCTGCTAGCGGGAGTGGGGGAGCAGTACTTC. Protein: CASSDLLAGVGEQYF.

In this sample, this clonotype turned up many times. The J gene is TRBJ1-5, the V gene TRBV6-1; D possibly corresponds to TRBD1 (5 bases). Trimming left V 3 bases short and J 1 base short, with 7 bases between. Germline V lookup: CDR1 MNHNS, CDR2 SASEGT. CDR3 length: 14 residues. The DNA of the CDR3 is TGTGCCAGCAGTGATTGGGGGAGCAATCAGCCCCAGCATTTT. Translated: CASSDWGSNQPQHF.

Ten or more counts support this clonotype. The V and J genes are TRBV20-1 and TRBJ1-6; tentatively, D is TRBD1 (5 bases). CDR1 is DFQATT, CDR2 SNEGSKA, per germline (reference sequence). The CDR3 has 15 amino acids. Trimming took off 3 bases at V and 10 bases at J, with 19 bases between the two ends. The CDR3 DNA sequence: TGCAGTGCTAGGGGGGACGGGAAGGGTTCCTCACCCCTCCACTTT. Protein sequence: CSARGDGKGSSPLHF.

The rearrangement joins TRBV24-1 to TRBJ2-2, with 9 bases identical to TRBD1. CDR3 size: 15 residues. Trimming cost V 9 bases and J 3 bases; bases outside gene matches: 7. In germline, CDR1 is KGHDR, CDR2 SFDVKD. The CDR3 DNA reads TGTGCCACCCGACCGGGACAGGGATACACCGGGGAGCTGTTTTTT. Protein: CATRPGQGYTGELFF.

At least ten counts were recorded for this clonotype. The chain recombines TRBV2 with TRBJ2-3; D gene unclear. The CDR3 extends over 12 amino acids. V lost 8 bases and J lost 5, with 11 bases in between. Germline lookup yields CDR1 SNHLY and CDR2 FYNNEI. Written as DNA, the CDR3 is TGTGCCAGCCTTTTAGCCGGAGATACGCAGTATTTT. This codes for CASLLAGDTQYF. The full variable domain, with the rest looked up from reference TRBV2 and TRBJ2-3, is EPEVTQTPSHQVTQMGQEVILRCVPISNHLYFYWYRQILGQKVEFLVSFYNNEISEKSEIFDDQFSVERPDGSNFTLKIRSTKLEDSAMYFCASLLAGDTQYFGPGTRLTVL.

The gene calls are TRBV7-3 and TRBJ2-1; D gene unclear. The germline gives CDR1 SGHTA, CDR2 FQGTGA. CDR3 length: 16 amino acids. The V and J ends lost 7 bases and 0 bases respectively, with 16 bases between them. CDR3 loop: CASNPPPISSYNEQFF. The CDR3 nucleotides are TGTGCCAGCAACCCTCCGCCCATCAGCTCCTACAATGAGCAGTTCTTC.

The chain links TRBV19 to TRBJ2-7, with unresolved D. Germline CDR1 and CDR2: LNHDA and SQIVND (reference sequence). This CDR3 comprises 15 residues. With 1 base removed from V and 2 bases from J, the gap between germline ends came to 12 bases. CDR3 loop: CASSIARRKTYEQYF. The CDR3 nucleotides read TGTGCCAGTAGTATAGCGAGACGGAAGACCTACGAGCAGTACTTC.

V is TRBV7-3 and J is TRBJ2-1; 7 nucleotides line up with TRBD2. The ends lost 2 bases at V and 8 bases at J; junction bases unmatched: 6. The CDR3 consists of 14 residues. Germline CDR1 is SGHTA and CDR2 is FQGTGA. This CDR3 reads CASSLGGEGHEQFF. The CDR3 bases are TGTGCCAGCAGCTTAGGGGGGGAGGGCCATGAGCAGTTCTTC.

This clonotype showed up many times. The chain links TRBV4-1 to TRBJ2-2; D gene uncertain. Germline loops: CDR1 MGHRA, CDR2 YSYEKL. This CDR3 region has 13 residues. Trimming stripped 7 bases from V and 6 bases from J, with 12 bases between. The CDR3 protein is CASKLNGPGELFF. The CDR3 nucleotides read TGCGCCAGCAAACTAAACGGGCCCGGGGAGCTGTTTTTT.

The gene calls are TRBV12-3 or TRBV12-4 and TRBJ2-6, with D unclear. The CDR3 totals 14 residues. V was clipped by 8 bases and J by 2 bases, with 10 bases between them. DNA for the CDR3: TGTGCCAGCGGAAGGCTGGCTGGGGCCAACGTCCTGACTTTC. The encoded protein is CASGRLAGANVLTF.

This clonotype was counted many times. The chain has TRBV19 and TRBJ1-6, with TRBD1 as a possible D gene (6 bases). The CDR3 totals 16 residues. Germline V lookup: CDR1 LNHDA, CDR2 SQIVND (reference sequence). Trimming took off 5 bases at V and 8 bases at J, with 19 bases between the two ends. This CDR3 is CASSLTTGPLDSPLHF. The CDR3 DNA reads as TGTGCCAGTAGTCTAACGACAGGCCCCTTGGATTCACCCCTCCACTTT.

This clonotype was seen many times. The chain couples TRBV4-1 to TRBJ2-7, with 7 bases identical to TRBD1. In germline, CDR1 is MGHRA, CDR2 YSYEKL. This CDR3 comprises 12 residues. The J segment lost 5 bases and the V segment lost 4 bases, leaving 2 bases of the junction unmatched. The CDR3 bases are TGCGCCAGCAGCCGACAGGGTAACGAGCAGTACTTC. This translates into CASSRQGNEQYF.

The J gene is TRBJ2-2, the V gene TRBV29-1; TRBD1 is a possible D gene (5 bases). V lost 6 bases and J 1 base, leaving 15 bases between the germline ends. The germline CDR1 and CDR2 sequences are SQVTM and ANQGSEA. This CDR3 has 15 amino acids. The CDR3 loop reads CSVHAGLMNTGELFF. In DNA form, the CDR3 reads TGCAGCGTACACGCAGGGCTAATGAACACCGGGGAGCTGTTTTTT.

The genes are TRBV20-1 and TRBJ2-5, with D hard to call. The CDR3 extends over 11 amino acids. CDR1 and CDR2 from the germline V gene are DFQATT and SNEGSKA (reference sequence). The ends were cut back, 6 bases at V and 2 bases at J, with 7 bases in the middle. The CDR3 here is CSAQNQETQYF. CDR3 nucleotide sequence: TGCAGTGCCCAGAATCAAGAGACCCAGTACTTC.

The CDR3 DNA reads as TGTGCCAGCACCAAACCGGGGGCAAACTACGAGCAGTACTTC. Amino acids: CASTKPGANYEQYF. V usage is TRBV2 and J usage is TRBJ2-7; D tentatively reads TRBD1 or TRBD2 (6 bases each). Looked up from germline, CDR1 is SNHLY and CDR2 is FYNNEI. Trimming pared 7 bases from V and 3 bases from J, leaving 16 bases between. This CDR3 spans 14 amino acids.

The rearrangement links TRBV24-1 to TRBJ1-1; 9 bases map to TRBD1. Germline CDR1 reads KGHDR; CDR2 reads SFDVKD. The length of the CDR3 is 14 residues. V gave up 10 bases and J gave up 3 bases; unmatched junction bases: 8. The DNA for the CDR3 is TGTGCCACTTTCAGGGACAGGGTTGACACTGAAGCTTTCTTT. Translation: CATFRDRVDTEAFF.

The V and J genes are TRBV20-1 and TRBJ2-7, with 8 bases that match TRBD2. CDR3 size: 13 residues. Germline V gene sequence: CDR1 DFQATT, CDR2 SNEGSKA (reference sequence). Unmatched junction bases numbered 10, after V lost 5 bases and J lost 7 bases. This CDR3 reads CSAPIAGRGEQYF. CDR3 nucleotide sequence: TGCAGTGCTCCTATAGCGGGAAGGGGGGAGCAGTACTTC.

The V gene is TRBV19, the J gene TRBJ1-2; TRBD1 aligns across 10 bases. V dropped 0 bases and J dropped 3; count of bases not matched to a gene: 4. The CDR3 covers 16 residues. Germline CDR1 LNHDA, CDR2 SQIVND (reference sequence). The CDR3 nucleotides read TGTGCCAGTAGTATAGAAGGGACAGGGGCGGACTATGGCTACACCTTC. It yields the protein CASSIEGTGADYGYTF. Full variable domain (rest looked up from reference TRBV19 and TRBJ1-2): DGGITQSPKYLFRKEGQNVTLSCEQNLNHDAMYWYRQDPGQGLRLIYYSQIVNDFQKGDIAEGYSVSREKKESFPLTVTSAQKNPTAFYLCASSIEGTGADYGYTFGSGTRLTVV.

The chain links TRBV2 to TRBJ1-1, with TRBD1 matching 9 bases. V lost 7 bases to trimming and J lost 1 base; unmatched junction nucleotides: 4. The length of the CDR3 is 14 residues. Germline V gives CDR1 SNHLY, CDR2 FYNNEI. CDR3 sequence: CASKGQGPNTEAFF. CDR3 DNA sequence: TGTGCCAGCAAGGGACAGGGCCCGAACACTGAAGCTTTCTTT.

This clonotype was detected ten times or more. The J gene is TRBJ2-5, the V gene TRBV25-1; TRBD1 matches 7 bases. CDR3 size: 15 residues. Germline V CDR1 and CDR2: MGHDK, SYGVNS. Unmatched junction bases numbered 8, after V lost 5 bases and J lost 2 bases. The CDR3 spells CASSTYTGVQETQYF. The CDR3 DNA reads TGTGCCAGCAGTACTTATACAGGGGTTCAAGAGACCCAGTACTTC.

The chain is built from TRBV7-2 and TRBJ1-2; 10 bases align to TRBD1. The ends lost 5 bases at V and 7 bases at J; junction bases unmatched: 7. The CDR3 runs to 14 residues. Germline loops: CDR1 SGHTA, CDR2 FQGNSA. The CDR3: CASSPRQGAVGYTF. For the CDR3, the DNA is TGTGCCAGCAGCCCTCGACAGGGGGCGGTTGGCTACACCTTC.